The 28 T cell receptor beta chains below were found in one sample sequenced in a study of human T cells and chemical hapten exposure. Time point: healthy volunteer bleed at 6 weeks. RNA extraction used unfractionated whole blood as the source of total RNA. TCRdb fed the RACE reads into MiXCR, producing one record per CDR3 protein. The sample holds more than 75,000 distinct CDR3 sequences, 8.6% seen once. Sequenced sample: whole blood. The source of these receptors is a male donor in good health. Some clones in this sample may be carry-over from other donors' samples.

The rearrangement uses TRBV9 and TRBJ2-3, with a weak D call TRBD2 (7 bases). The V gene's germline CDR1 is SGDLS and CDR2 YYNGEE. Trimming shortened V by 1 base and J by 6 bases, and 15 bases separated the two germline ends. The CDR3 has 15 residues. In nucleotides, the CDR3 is TGTGCCAGCAGCGTACTGGGGGGGGCCGGGGATACGCAGTATTTT. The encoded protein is CASSVLGGAGDTQYF.

The CDR3 nucleotides read TGTGCCAGCAGCGGACAGGGGGCTGCCTACTCCTACGAGCAGTACTTC. Translated, it gives CASSGQGAAYSYEQYF. V gene TRBV11-2 combines with J gene TRBJ2-7; 11 nucleotides line up with TRBD1. The CDR3 runs 16 residues. Looked up from germline, CDR1 is SGHAT and CDR2 is FQNNGV. V shed 5 bases and J 0 bases; nucleotides not matched to a gene: 6.

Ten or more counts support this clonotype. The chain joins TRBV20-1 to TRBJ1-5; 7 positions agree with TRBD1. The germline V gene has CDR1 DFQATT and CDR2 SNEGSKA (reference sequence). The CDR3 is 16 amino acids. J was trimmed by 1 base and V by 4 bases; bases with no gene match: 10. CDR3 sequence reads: CSAIGQDAGSNQPQHF. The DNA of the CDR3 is TGCAGTGCTATAGGACAGGACGCAGGGAGCAATCAGCCCCAGCATTTT.

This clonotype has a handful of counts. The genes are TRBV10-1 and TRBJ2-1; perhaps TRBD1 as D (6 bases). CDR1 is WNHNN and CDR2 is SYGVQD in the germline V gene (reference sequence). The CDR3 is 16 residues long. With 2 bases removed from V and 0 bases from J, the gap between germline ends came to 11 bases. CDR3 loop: CASSERTERSYNEQFF. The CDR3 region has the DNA TGCGCCAGCAGTGAGAGGACAGAGCGCTCCTACAATGAGCAGTTCTTC.

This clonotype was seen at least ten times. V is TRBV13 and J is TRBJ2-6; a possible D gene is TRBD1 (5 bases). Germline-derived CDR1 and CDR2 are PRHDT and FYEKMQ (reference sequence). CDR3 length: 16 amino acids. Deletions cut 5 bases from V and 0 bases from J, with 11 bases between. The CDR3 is CASSTIQGSGANVLTF. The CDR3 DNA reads TGTGCCAGCAGCACCATCCAGGGCTCTGGGGCCAACGTCCTGACTTTC.

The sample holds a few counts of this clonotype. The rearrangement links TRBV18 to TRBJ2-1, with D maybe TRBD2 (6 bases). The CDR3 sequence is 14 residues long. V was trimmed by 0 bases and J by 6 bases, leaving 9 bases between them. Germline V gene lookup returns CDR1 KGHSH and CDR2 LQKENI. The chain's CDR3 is CASSPPGTVNEQFF. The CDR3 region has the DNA TGTGCCAGCTCACCACCCGGGACTGTCAATGAGCAGTTCTTC. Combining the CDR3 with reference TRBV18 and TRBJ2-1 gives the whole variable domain NAGVMQNPRHLVRRRGQEARLRCSPMKGHSHVYWYRQLPEEGLKFMVYLQKENIIDESGMPKERFSAEFPKEGPSILRIQQVVRGDSAAYFCASSPPGTVNEQFFGPGTRLTVL.

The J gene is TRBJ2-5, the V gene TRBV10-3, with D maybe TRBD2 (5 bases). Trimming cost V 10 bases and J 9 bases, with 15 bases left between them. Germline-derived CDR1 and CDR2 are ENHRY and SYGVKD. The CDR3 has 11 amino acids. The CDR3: CASPDSSPQYF. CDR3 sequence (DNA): TGTGCCAGCCCGGACTCGTCGCCCCAGTACTTC.

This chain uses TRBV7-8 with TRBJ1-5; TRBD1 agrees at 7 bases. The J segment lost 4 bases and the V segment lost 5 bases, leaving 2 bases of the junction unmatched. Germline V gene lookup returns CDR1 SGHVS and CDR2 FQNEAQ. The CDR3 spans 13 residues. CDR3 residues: CASSRRGNQPQHF. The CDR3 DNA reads TGTGCCAGCAGCCGCAGGGGGAATCAGCCCCAGCATTTT.

This CDR3 is CASSYSRSKTGGSYEQYF. In nucleotides, the CDR3 is TGTGCCAGCAGTTACTCGAGGTCTAAGACAGGGGGATCCTACGAGCAGTACTTC. V gene TRBV6-5 combines with J gene TRBJ2-7; 9 nucleotides match TRBD1. Germline values: CDR1 MNHEY, CDR2 SVGAGI. The CDR3 has 18 residues. Trimming took 0 bases from V and 1 from J; bases not matched to a gene: 10.

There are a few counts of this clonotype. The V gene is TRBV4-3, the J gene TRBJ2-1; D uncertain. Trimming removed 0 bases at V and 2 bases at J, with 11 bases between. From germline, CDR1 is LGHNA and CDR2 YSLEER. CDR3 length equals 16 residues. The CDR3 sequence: CASSQDSESAYNEQFF. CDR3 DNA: TGCGCCAGCAGCCAAGATTCGGAATCCGCCTACAATGAGCAGTTCTTC.

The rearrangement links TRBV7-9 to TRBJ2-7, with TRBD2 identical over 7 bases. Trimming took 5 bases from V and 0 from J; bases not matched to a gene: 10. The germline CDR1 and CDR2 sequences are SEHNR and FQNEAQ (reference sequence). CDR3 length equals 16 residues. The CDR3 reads CASSPRTGTNSYEQYF. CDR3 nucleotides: TGTGCCAGCAGCCCGCGAACCGGGACTAACTCCTACGAGCAGTACTTC.

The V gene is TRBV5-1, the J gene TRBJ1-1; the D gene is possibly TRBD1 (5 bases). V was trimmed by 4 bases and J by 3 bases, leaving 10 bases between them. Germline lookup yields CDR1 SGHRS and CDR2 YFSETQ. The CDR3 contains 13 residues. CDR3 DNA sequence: TGCGCCAGCAGCGCCAGGGACTACACTGAAGCTTTCTTT. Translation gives CASSARDYTEAFF.

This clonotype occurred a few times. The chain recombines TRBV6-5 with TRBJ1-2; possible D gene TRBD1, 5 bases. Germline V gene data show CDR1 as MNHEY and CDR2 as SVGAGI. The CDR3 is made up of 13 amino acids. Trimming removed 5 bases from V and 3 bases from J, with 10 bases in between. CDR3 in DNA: TGTGCCAGCAGTGCGGACACCTACTATGGCTACACCTTC. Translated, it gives CASSADTYYGYTF.

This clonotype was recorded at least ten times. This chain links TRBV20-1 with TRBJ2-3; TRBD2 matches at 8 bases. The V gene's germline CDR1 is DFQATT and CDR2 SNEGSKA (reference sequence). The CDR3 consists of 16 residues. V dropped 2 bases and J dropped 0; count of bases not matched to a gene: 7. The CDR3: CSARPKLAASTDTQYF. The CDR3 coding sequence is TGCAGTGCTAGACCCAAACTAGCGGCCAGCACAGATACGCAGTATTTT.

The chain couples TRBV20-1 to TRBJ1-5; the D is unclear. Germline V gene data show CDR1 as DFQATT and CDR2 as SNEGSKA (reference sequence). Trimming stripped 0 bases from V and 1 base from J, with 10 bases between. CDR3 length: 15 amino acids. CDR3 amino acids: CSARDHRRSNQPQHF. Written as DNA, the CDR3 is TGCAGTGCTAGAGATCATAGGAGGAGCAATCAGCCCCAGCATTTT.

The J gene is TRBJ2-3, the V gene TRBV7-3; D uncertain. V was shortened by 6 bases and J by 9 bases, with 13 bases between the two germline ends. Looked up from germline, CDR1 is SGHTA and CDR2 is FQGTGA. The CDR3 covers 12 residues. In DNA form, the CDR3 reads TGTGCCAGCAGTCCCGCGACGGGCACGCAGTATTTT. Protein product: CASSPATGTQYF.

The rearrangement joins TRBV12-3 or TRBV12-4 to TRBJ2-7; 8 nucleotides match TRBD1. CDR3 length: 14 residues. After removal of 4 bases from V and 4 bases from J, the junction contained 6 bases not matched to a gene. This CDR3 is CASSSDRGRYEQYF. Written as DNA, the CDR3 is TGTGCCAGCAGTTCCGACAGGGGTCGGTACGAGCAGTACTTC.

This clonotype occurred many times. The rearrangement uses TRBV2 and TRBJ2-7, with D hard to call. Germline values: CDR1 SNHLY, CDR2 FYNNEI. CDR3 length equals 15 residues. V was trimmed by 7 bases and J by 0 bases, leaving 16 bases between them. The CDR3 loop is CASTPYPSNSYEQYF. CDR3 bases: TGTGCCAGCACCCCCTATCCATCAAACTCCTACGAGCAGTACTTC.

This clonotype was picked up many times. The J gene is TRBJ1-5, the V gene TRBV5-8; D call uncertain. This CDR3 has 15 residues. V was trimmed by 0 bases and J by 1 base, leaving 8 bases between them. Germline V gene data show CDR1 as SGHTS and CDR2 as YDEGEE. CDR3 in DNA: TGTGCCAGCAGCTTGGGGCAGACGAGCAATCAGCCCCAGCATTTT. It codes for CASSLGQTSNQPQHF.

DNA for the CDR3: TGCGCCAGCGACGGGGGCTACGAGCAGTACTTC. Protein: CASDGGYEQYF. The V gene is TRBV5-1, the J gene TRBJ2-7; D possibly corresponds to TRBD2 (6 bases). CDR1 is SGHRS, CDR2 YFSETQ, per germline. The CDR3 consists of 11 residues. Trimming took 7 bases from V and 3 from J, leaving 8 bases between them.

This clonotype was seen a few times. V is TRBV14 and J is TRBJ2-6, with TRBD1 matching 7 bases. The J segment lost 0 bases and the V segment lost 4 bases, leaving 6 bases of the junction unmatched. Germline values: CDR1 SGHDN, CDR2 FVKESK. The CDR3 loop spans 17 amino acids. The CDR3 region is CASSRGQPLSGANVLTF. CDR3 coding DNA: TGTGCCAGCAGCCGGGGACAGCCCCTCTCTGGGGCCAACGTCCTGACTTTC.

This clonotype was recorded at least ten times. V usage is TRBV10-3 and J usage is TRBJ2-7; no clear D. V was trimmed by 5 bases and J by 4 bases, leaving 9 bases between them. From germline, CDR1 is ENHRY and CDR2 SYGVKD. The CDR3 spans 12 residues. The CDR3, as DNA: TGTGCCATCAGTTCGGTCGGATACGAGCAGTACTTC. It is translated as CAISSVGYEQYF.

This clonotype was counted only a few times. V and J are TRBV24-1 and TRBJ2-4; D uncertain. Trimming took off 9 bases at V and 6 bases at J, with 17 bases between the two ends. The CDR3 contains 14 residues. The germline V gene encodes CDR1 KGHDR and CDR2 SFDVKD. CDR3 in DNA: TGTGCCACCCGCTCATTAGTATATTCAAACATTCAGTACTTC. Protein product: CATRSLVYSNIQYF.

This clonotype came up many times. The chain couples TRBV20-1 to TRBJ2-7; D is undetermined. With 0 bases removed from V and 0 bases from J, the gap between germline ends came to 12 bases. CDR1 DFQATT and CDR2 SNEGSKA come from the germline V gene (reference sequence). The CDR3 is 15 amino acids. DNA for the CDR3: TGCAGTGCTAGAGATTTGGTAGCTACCTCCTACGAGCAGTACTTC. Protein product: CSARDLVATSYEQYF.

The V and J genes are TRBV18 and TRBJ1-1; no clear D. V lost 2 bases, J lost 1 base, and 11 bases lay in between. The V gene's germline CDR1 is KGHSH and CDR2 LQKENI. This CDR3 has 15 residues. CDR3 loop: CASSPFRLSNTEAFF. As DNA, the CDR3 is TGTGCCAGCTCACCATTCAGGCTGTCGAACACTGAAGCTTTCTTT.

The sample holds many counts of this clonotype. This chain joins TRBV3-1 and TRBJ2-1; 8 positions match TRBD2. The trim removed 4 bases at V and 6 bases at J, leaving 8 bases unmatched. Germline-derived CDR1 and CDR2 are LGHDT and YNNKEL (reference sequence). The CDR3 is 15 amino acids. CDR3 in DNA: TGTGCCAGCAGCCTGGGACTAGGCACGCTCAATGAGCAGTTCTTC. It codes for CASSLGLGTLNEQFF.

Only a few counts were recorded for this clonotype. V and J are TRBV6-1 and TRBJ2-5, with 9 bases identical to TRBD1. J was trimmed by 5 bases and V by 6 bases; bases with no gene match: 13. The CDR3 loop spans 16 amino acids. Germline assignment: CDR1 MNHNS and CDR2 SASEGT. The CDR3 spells CASRREQGAVRETQYF. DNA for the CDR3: TGTGCCAGCAGGAGGGAACAGGGGGCGGTTCGGGAGACCCAGTACTTC.

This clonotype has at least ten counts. The CDR3 sequence: CASSHDRNTNQPQHF. The CDR3, as DNA: TGTGCCAGCAGCCACGACAGGAATACTAATCAGCCCCAGCATTTT. This chain connects TRBV27 to TRBJ1-5; the D gene is possibly TRBD1 (6 bases). This CDR3 contains 15 residues. The germline V gene encodes CDR1 MNHEY and CDR2 SMNVEV (reference sequence). Between the trimmed V and J ends, which lost 6 bases and 4 bases, there was a span of 16 bases.